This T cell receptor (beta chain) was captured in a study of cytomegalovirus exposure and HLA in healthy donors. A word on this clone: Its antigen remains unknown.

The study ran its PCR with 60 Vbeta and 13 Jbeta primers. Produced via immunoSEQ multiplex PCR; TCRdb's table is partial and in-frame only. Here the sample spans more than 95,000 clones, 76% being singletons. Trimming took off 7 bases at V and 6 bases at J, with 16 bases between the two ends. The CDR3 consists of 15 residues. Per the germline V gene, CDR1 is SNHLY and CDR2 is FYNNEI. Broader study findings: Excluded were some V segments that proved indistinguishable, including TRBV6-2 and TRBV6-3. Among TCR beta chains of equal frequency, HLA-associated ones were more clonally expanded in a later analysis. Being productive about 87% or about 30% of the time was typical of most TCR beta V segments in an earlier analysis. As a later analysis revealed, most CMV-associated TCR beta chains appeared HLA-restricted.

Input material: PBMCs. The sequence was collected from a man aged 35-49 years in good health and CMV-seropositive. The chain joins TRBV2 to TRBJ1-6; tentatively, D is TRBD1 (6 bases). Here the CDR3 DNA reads TGTGCCAGCATGCCCCCAAGAGGGGGTAATTCACCCCTCCACTTT. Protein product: CASMPPRGGNSPLHF.